This TCR beta chain is drawn from a study of read filtering for tumor transcriptome and immune sequencing. Study context: The cohort had about 16 men and over eleven women aged about 45 to 80, mean approximately 66 years.

Details on this clonotype: Sequence at one end of the junction differs from germline and may be a read error.

Molecular barcoded adaptors covering alpha/delta and beta/gamma chains were used on 400 ng RNA. Using its own MiXCR run on the reads, TCRdb lists one record per CDR3 protein. Of more than 35,000 distinct CDR3 sequences detected, 12% appear once; the ten largest clones hold more than 30%. The source material was a population of CD138-negative cells sorted from bone marrow. The sequence was obtained from a donor aged 40 or older with multiple myeloma.

CDR3 protein: CTSSQGALNYNEQFF. DNA of the CDR3: TGCACCAGCAGCCAAGGAGCGCTAAACTACAATGAGCAGTTCTTC. This chain links TRBV4-1 with TRBJ2-1; no clear D gene. Germline V gives CDR1 MGHRA, CDR2 YSYEKL. CDR3 size: 15 residues.